This section outlines one T cell receptor (beta chain) sequence together with its context. The antigen is undetermined. The table came from immunoSEQ multiplex PCR; TCRdb's copy has only in-frame clones and leaves some out. The sample consists of some 70,000 clones, around 84% of them appearing once. These data come from a study of OX40 agonist ivuxolimab in advanced cancers. The CDR3 contains 14 residues. Germline V CDR1 and CDR2: MNHEY, SVGAGI. V dropped 5 bases and J dropped 0; count of bases not matched to a gene: 4. Notes on the study in general: A proportion of nonresponders additionally exhibited low normalized T-cell clonal expansion. CD8+ T cells (on average) carried more expanded clones than CD4+ T cells. Partial responders treated at 0.1-3.0 mg/kg exhibited clonal expansion among the lowest measured.

The J gene is TRBJ2-7, the V gene TRBV6-5; 7 positions match TRBD1. The sample here was CD4+ or CD8+ T cells sorted from blood, taken in a trial of the OX40 agonist ivuxolimab. The source of this sequence is an adult with an advanced solid tumor such as melanoma, head and neck, liver or kidney cancer. The CDR3 DNA reads as TGTGCCAGCAGTCCCGGGACAGTCTCCTACGAGCAGTACTTC. Translating gives CASSPGTVSYEQYF.